Each of the 23 T cell receptor beta chains below was sequenced from the same sample in a study of blood T cell repertoires in COVID-19. The protocol was immunoSEQ multiplex PCR, while the TCRdb copy is restricted to in-frame clones and leaves out a portion. This sample has nearly 110,000 clones, with 84% found just once. Input material: peripheral blood. Receptors were obtained from a human donor in a cohort sampled during active COVID-19.

In its sample, this clone was seen a few times. The CDR3 DNA is TGTGCCAGCAGCCTTGACAGGGGCAGCAATCAGCCCCAGCATTTT. Translation: CASSLDRGSNQPQHF. The genes are TRBV7-9 and TRBJ1-5; 8 positions match TRBD1. This CDR3 spans 15 amino acids. The germline V gene has CDR1 SEHNR and CDR2 FQNEAQ (reference sequence). Trimming took 5 bases from V and 1 from J; bases not matched to a gene: 4.

The chain employs TRBV29-1 and TRBJ2-7; 10 nucleotides agree with TRBD2. Germline V gene data show CDR1 as SQVTM and CDR2 as ANQGSEA. Trimming removed 5 bases from V and 1 base from J; junction bases left unmatched: 8. The length of the CDR3 is 15 residues. The CDR3 sequence is CSVLKLAGTSYEQYF. CDR3 nucleotides: TGCAGCGTTTTAAAACTAGCGGGAACTTCCTACGAGCAGTACTTC.

In DNA, the CDR3 is TGTGCCAGTAGTATAGGAGGTATCATGAACACTGAAGCTTTCTTT. Translated, it gives CASSIGGIMNTEAFF. This chain links TRBV19 with TRBJ1-1; no definite D call. V shed 1 base and J shed 0 bases, with 9 bases lying between them. This CDR3 region has 15 residues. Germline loops: CDR1 LNHDA, CDR2 SQIVND (reference sequence).

This chain connects TRBV12-5 to TRBJ1-2; 8 bases match TRBD1. CDR3 length: 14 residues. CDR1 is LGHNT and CDR2 is FRNRAP in the germline V gene. Trimming cost V 1 base and J 7 bases; bases outside gene matches: 5. CDR3 sequence reads: CASGLDRGTSGYTF. The DNA of the CDR3 is TGTGCTAGTGGTTTGGACAGGGGGACCTCTGGCTACACCTTC.

This clone was observed a handful of times. The J gene is TRBJ2-5, the V gene TRBV5-1; TRBD1 aligns across 10 bases. The CDR3 is 15 amino acids. Per the germline V gene, CDR1 is SGHRS and CDR2 is YFSETQ. The junction had 9 bases not matched to a gene; V was cut back by 6 bases and J by 4 bases. The CDR3, as DNA: TGCGCCAGCAAACCTGGGACAGGGGCCCGAGAGACCCAGTACTTC. Translated, it gives CASKPGTGARETQYF.

The rearrangement uses TRBV2 and TRBJ1-5; no reliable D call. Germline assignment: CDR1 SNHLY and CDR2 FYNNEI. Trimming took off 2 bases at V and 0 bases at J, with 17 bases between the two ends. This CDR3 has 18 residues. The CDR3 sequence is CASSELPPRETSNQPQHF. The CDR3 DNA is TGTGCCAGCAGTGAACTTCCTCCCCGGGAGACTAGCAATCAGCCCCAGCATTTT.

This rearrangement joins TRBV29-1 to TRBJ2-1; D not certain. Germline lookup yields CDR1 SQVTM and CDR2 ANQGSEA. This CDR3 spans 13 amino acids. Between the trimmed V and J ends, which lost 2 bases and 3 bases, there was a span of 8 bases. This CDR3 is CSVESSYYNEQFF. CDR3 coding DNA: TGCAGCGTTGAATCATCCTACTACAATGAGCAGTTCTTC.

V and J are TRBV28 and TRBJ1-2; no clear D. Germline loops: CDR1 MDHEN, CDR2 SYDVKM. The V end was cut by 5 bases, the J end by 2 bases, with 6 bases between. The CDR3 totals 12 residues. CDR3 coding DNA: TGTGCCAGCAGTCCCCTAAACTATGGCTACACCTTC. Translated: CASSPLNYGYTF.

The chain recombines TRBV9 with TRBJ1-3; 7 bases match TRBD1. The length of the CDR3 is 15 residues. V dropped 4 bases and J dropped 0; count of bases not matched to a gene: 4. Germline loops: CDR1 SGDLS, CDR2 YYNGEE. The chain's CDR3 is CASSPGTVSGNTIYF. The CDR3 DNA reads TGTGCCAGCAGCCCCGGGACAGTCTCTGGAAACACCATATATTTT. Together with reference TRBV9 and TRBJ1-3, the CDR3 gives the full variable domain: DSGVTQTPKHLITATGQRVTLRCSPRSGDLSVYWYQQSLDQGLQFLIQYYNGEERAKGNILERFSAQQFPDLHSELNLSSLELGDSALYFCASSPGTVSGNTIYFGEGSWLTVV.

The CDR3 loop is CASRRGGEGNQPQHF. The CDR3 DNA reads as TGTGCCAGTCGTCGCGGGGGCGAGGGCAATCAGCCCCAGCATTTT. This rearrangement joins TRBV19 to TRBJ1-5; TRBD1 is a possible D gene (6 bases). This CDR3 contains 15 residues. Germline CDR1 is LNHDA and CDR2 is SQIVND (reference sequence). With 8 bases removed from V and 2 bases from J, the gap between germline ends came to 16 bases.

The J gene is TRBJ1-6, the V gene TRBV2; TRBD1 aligns across 7 bases. The V gene's germline CDR1 is SNHLY and CDR2 FYNNEI. Germline trimming cut 1 base from V and 12 bases from J; bases unmatched to any gene: 3. This CDR3 region has 13 residues. CDR3 amino acids: CASSEGGQQPLHF. Written as DNA, the CDR3 is TGTGCCAGCAGTGAAGGGGGACAGCAACCCCTCCACTTT.

V usage is TRBV5-6 and J usage is TRBJ2-1; 8 nucleotides line up with TRBD2. The trim removed 3 bases at V and 3 bases at J, leaving 11 bases unmatched. Germline-derived CDR1 and CDR2 are SGHDT and YYEEEE. This CDR3 region has 17 residues. Here the CDR3 DNA reads TGTGCCAGCAGCTGGAGAACTAGCGGACTCGACTACAATGAGCAGTTCTTC. This encodes CASSWRTSGLDYNEQFF.

The chain couples TRBV6-2 or TRBV6-3 to TRBJ2-1; 11 nucleotides agree with TRBD2. In germline, CDR1 is MNHEY, CDR2 SVGEGT. With V trimmed by 6 bases and J by 7 bases, 2 bases remained unmatched. This CDR3 region has 13 residues. The CDR3 protein is CASSRLAGNEQFF. The CDR3, as DNA: TGTGCCAGCAGCAGACTAGCGGGGAATGAGCAGTTCTTC.

The genes are TRBV5-1 and TRBJ1-5, with TRBD1 matching 8 bases. Germline CDR1 reads SGHRS; CDR2 reads YFSETQ. Trimming took 1 base from V and 7 from J; bases not matched to a gene: 7. The CDR3 is 15 amino acids. The CDR3 sequence: CASSLTGGFEQPQHF. The DNA for the CDR3 is TGCGCCAGCAGCTTGACAGGGGGGTTTGAACAGCCCCAGCATTTT. Full variable domain (rest looked up from reference TRBV5-1 and TRBJ1-5): KAGVTQTPRYLIKTRGQQVTLSCSPISGHRSVSWYQQTPGQGLQFLFEYFSETQRNKGNFPGRFSGRQFSNSRSEMNVSTLELGDSALYLCASSLTGGFEQPQHFGDGTRLSIL.

V and J are TRBV7-8 and TRBJ2-4; 7 bases agree with TRBD2. The length of the CDR3 is 18 residues. CDR1 and CDR2 from the germline V gene are SGHVS and FQNEAQ. Trimming cost V 3 bases and J 0 bases; bases outside gene matches: 11. CDR3 protein: CASSFASSGMVAKNIQYF. CDR3 bases: TGTGCCAGCAGCTTCGCATCTAGCGGAATGGTAGCCAAAAACATTCAGTACTTC.

This rearrangement joins TRBV4-3 to TRBJ1-2; 11 positions match TRBD1. After removal of 0 bases from V and 7 bases from J, the junction contained 7 bases not matched to a gene. This CDR3 has 16 residues. Looked up from germline, CDR1 is LGHNA and CDR2 is YSLEER. CDR3 in DNA: TGCGCCAGCAGCCAAGATCTTGGGACAGGGGGGTTTGGCTACACCTTC. Translated: CASSQDLGTGGFGYTF.

The rearrangement uses TRBV5-1 and TRBJ2-7; a possible D gene is TRBD1 (6 bases). The CDR3 spans 16 residues. Per germline, CDR1 SGHRS and CDR2 YFSETQ. Trimming removed 4 bases from V and 3 bases from J, with 20 bases in between. CDR3 bases: TGCGCCAGCAGCCCAACTACCGGGACAACCTACTACGAGCAGTACTTC. Its protein product is CASSPTTGTTYYEQYF.

The gene calls are TRBV30 and TRBJ1-2; D call uncertain. This CDR3 region has 13 residues. Deletions cut 0 bases from V and 7 bases from J, with 12 bases between. Per the germline V gene, CDR1 is GTSNPN and CDR2 is SVGIG (reference sequence). The CDR3 spells CAWSVRGFGGYTF. The CDR3 DNA reads as TGTGCCTGGAGTGTACGGGGATTTGGTGGCTACACCTTC.

The chain links TRBV25-1 to TRBJ2-6; no clear D. The CDR3 sequence is 16 residues long. From germline, CDR1 is MGHDK and CDR2 SYGVNS. Trimming shortened V by 4 bases and J by 0 bases, and 10 bases separated the two germline ends. The CDR3 reads CASSAQSFSGANVLTF. In DNA form, the CDR3 reads TGTGCCAGCAGTGCCCAGTCCTTCTCTGGGGCCAACGTCCTGACTTTC. Variable domain in full (rest from reference TRBV25-1 and TRBJ2-6): EADIYQTPRYLVIGTGKKITLECSQTMGHDKMYWYQQDPGMELHLIHYSYGVNSTEKGDLSSESTVSRIRTEHFPLTLESARPSHTSQYLCASSAQSFSGANVLTFGAGSRLTVL.

CDR3 nucleotides: TGTGCCAGCGCAGGGGGCCCCTACAATGAGCAGTTCTTC. This sequence encodes CASAGGPYNEQFF. The genes are TRBV7-9 and TRBJ2-1; TRBD1 matches 8 bases. Losses at the gene ends were 8 bases for V and 2 bases for J; bases not matched to a gene: 2. This CDR3 region has 13 residues. Germline CDR1 and CDR2: SEHNR and FQNEAQ (reference sequence).

The chain joins TRBV7-2 to TRBJ2-5; no clear D gene. The V gene's germline CDR1 is SGHTA and CDR2 FQGNSA. This CDR3 is built from 12 residues. The V end lost 4 bases, the J end lost 1 base, and 4 bases lay between the germline ends. The CDR3 sequence: CASSSRQETQYF. The CDR3 DNA is TGTGCCAGCAGCTCGCGCCAAGAGACCCAGTACTTC.

This sequence joins TRBV28 and TRBJ2-7; 10 bases agree with TRBD1. Germline loops: CDR1 MDHEN, CDR2 SYDVKM. This CDR3 comprises 14 residues. V lost 3 bases and J lost 3; bases outside the gene matches: 2. The CDR3 bases are TGTGCCAGCAGTTTGAGGACAGGGGGCTACGAGCAGTACGTC. Translating gives CASSLRTGGYEQYV.

This chain joins TRBV12-5 and TRBJ2-1; TRBD1 might be the D (6 bases). V was trimmed by 10 bases and J by 5 bases, leaving 21 bases between them. Germline CDR1 is LGHNT and CDR2 is FRNRAP. The CDR3 contains 15 residues. CDR3 loop: CATRPGQLGHNEQFF. The CDR3 nucleotides read TGTGCTACTCGACCCGGACAGCTCGGCCACAATGAGCAGTTCTTC.